This T cell receptor (beta chain) was profiled in a study of T cells in women clearing cervical HPV infection. With regard to this clone: Its antigen is unknown. The CDR3 end falls 3 residues outside the read, so it is completed with the germline J gene.

This CDR3 has 12 residues. Germline V lookup: CDR1 DFQATT, CDR2 SNEGSKA (reference sequence). The protocol was immunoSEQ multiplex PCR, while the TCRdb copy is restricted to in-frame clones and leaves out a portion. The sample table sets out about 26,000 clones. The study's findings and limits: Timing of associations relative to infection is unclear; T-cell subsets were not isolated.

The sequenced material came from blood buffy coat. The source is a woman between 18 and 69 years old with a cervical HPV16 infection that either progressed to CIN3+ or cleared (not recorded which). The V gene is TRBV20-1, the J gene TRBJ2-4; D is possibly TRBD1 (7 bases). This CDR3 is CSAIRGQEGQYF. The part of the CDR3 DNA that was read is TGCAGTGCCATTAGGGGGCAGGAGGGT.